One and the same sample provided the 15 T cell receptor beta chains below, sequenced in a study of regulatory T cells in long-lasting Graves disease. As to time point: newly diagnosed GD, antithyroid drugs for less than 3 months. TCR sequences were obtained from RNA taken from PBMCs. HTBI primers from iRepertoire and Arm-PCR of CDR3 regions yielded the TCR beta libraries. TCRdb ran MiXCR on the multiplex PCR reads and lists one entry per CDR3 protein. The repertoire has roughly 500,000 distinct CDR3 sequences, approximately 13% of them found once; the top ten carry roughly a tenth. This sample was shared with a second study, whose subject was T cells in Graves' hyperthyroidism and ophthalmopathy.

Sequenced here: peripheral blood mononuclear cells (PBMCs), sampled at new diagnosis, from a patient treated with antithyroid drugs. These receptors came from a man aged 25 to 40 with Graves disease.

The sample holds many counts of this clonotype. The chain combines TRBV27 with TRBJ2-4, with TRBD1 identical over 9 bases. The CDR3 length is 15 residues. The ends lost 3 bases at V and 6 bases at J; junction bases unmatched: 6. Germline lookup yields CDR1 MNHEY and CDR2 SMNVEV (reference sequence). The CDR3 bases are TGTGCCAGCAGTTTCGGGGGGACAGGGACAAACATTCAGTACTTC. Its protein product is CASSFGGTGTNIQYF.

This chain joins TRBV3-1 and TRBJ2-1; 8 bases are shared with TRBD2. Germline CDR1 reads LGHDT; CDR2 reads YNNKEL (reference sequence). Unmatched junction bases numbered 5, after V lost 1 base and J lost 6 bases. The CDR3 has 15 amino acids. Here the CDR3 DNA reads TGTGCCAGCAGCCAAGCGGGAGGGCCGAGCAATGAGCAGTTCTTC. Protein sequence: CASSQAGGPSNEQFF.

This clonotype was recorded at least ten times. The chain is built from TRBV15 and TRBJ2-7; maybe TRBD2 (5 bases). This CDR3 comprises 13 residues. Germline V lookup: CDR1 LNHNV, CDR2 YYDKDF (reference sequence). Trimming pared 1 base from V and 3 bases from J, leaving 7 bases between. The CDR3 DNA reads as TGTGCCACCAGCAGAGTAACTAGCTACGAGCAGTACTTC. Protein: CATSRVTSYEQYF.

This clonotype was detected many times. An end of the junction differs from the germline gene, which may be a read error. V usage is TRBV18 and J usage is TRBJ2-3, with D unclear. The germline gives CDR1 KGHSH, CDR2 LQKENI. The CDR3 extends over 13 amino acids. The CDR3 DNA reads as TGCGCCAGCAGCCTAGGATTCACAGATACGCAGTATTTT. This encodes CASSLGFTDTQYF.

In this sample, this clonotype turned up many times. The V gene is TRBV7-9, the J gene TRBJ2-7; possible D gene TRBD1, 5 bases. The CDR3 is made up of 12 amino acids. V was pared by 5 bases and J by 2 bases, with 7 bases between. Germline V gene lookup returns CDR1 SEHNR and CDR2 FQNEAQ (reference sequence). The CDR3 DNA reads as TGTGCCAGCAGCGACAGACCCTACGAGCAGTACTTC. This codes for CASSDRPYEQYF. The whole variable domain, remainder taken from reference TRBV7-9 and TRBJ2-7, is DTGVSQNPRHKITKRGQNVTFRCDPISEHNRLYWYRQTLGQGPEFLTYFQNEAQLEKSRLLSDRFSAERPKGSFSTLEIQRTEQGDSAMYLCASSDRPYEQYFGPGTRLTVT.

This chain uses TRBV7-2 with TRBJ2-1; possibly TRBD2 for D (6 bases). The DNA end lines up better with TRBJ2-5; the J call may be wrong. The CDR3 consists of 13 residues. Germline V gene lookup returns CDR1 SGHTA and CDR2 FQGNSA. Here the CDR3 DNA reads TGTGCCAGCAGCCATTCTGTGGGAGGGACCCAGTACTTC. This encodes CASSHSVGGTQYF.

This clonotype turned up a few times. The V gene is TRBV30, the J gene TRBJ2-3; D ambiguous. V was trimmed by 3 bases and J by 1 base, leaving 20 bases between them. The germline V gene encodes CDR1 GTSNPN and CDR2 SVGIG (reference sequence). CDR3 size: 17 residues. For the CDR3, the DNA is TGTGCCTGGAGGACCGACCTCAGGATGGCTGGCACAGATACGCAGTATTTT. Translated: CAWRTDLRMAGTDTQYF.

In its sample, this clonotype was seen a few times. The rearrangement uses TRBV5-1 and TRBJ2-2, with a weak D call TRBD1 (6 bases). The V end was cut by 4 bases, the J end by 6 bases, with 13 bases between. CDR3 length equals 14 residues. The germline CDR1 and CDR2 sequences are SGHRS and YFSETQ. The CDR3 nucleotides are TGCGCCAGCAGCACCCGACAGGTCCCCGGGGAGCTGTTTTTT. It translates to CASSTRQVPGELFF.

As to this clonotype: A clone one base away is much larger, so this may be a read error. The J gene is TRBJ2-7, the V gene TRBV28, with D tentatively TRBD2 (6 bases). The CDR3 totals 14 residues. Between the trimmed V and J ends, which lost 8 bases and 7 bases, there was a span of 21 bases. Per the germline V gene, CDR1 is MDHEN and CDR2 is SYDVKM. The CDR3 DNA is TGTGCCAGCCGAAGACTAGTGGGAGCGAGGGAGCAGTACTTC. Translation: CASRRLVGAREQYF.

This clonotype was picked up a small number of times. This sequence joins TRBV3-1 and TRBJ1-6, with unresolved D. Trimming left V 4 bases short and J 7 bases short, with 11 bases between. Germline-derived CDR1 and CDR2 are LGHDT and YNNKEL (reference sequence). CDR3 length: 14 amino acids. The CDR3 DNA follows: TGTGCCAGCAGCCTACCTACAGAGAATTCACCCCTCCACTTT. This codes for CASSLPTENSPLHF.

This clonotype was recorded at least ten times. The CDR3 here is CASSLVWGRADTQYF. The CDR3 nucleotides are TGTGCCAGCAGCTTAGTTTGGGGTAGGGCAGATACGCAGTATTTT. The rearrangement joins TRBV7-2 to TRBJ2-3, with D hard to call. Germline CDR1 reads SGHTA; CDR2 reads FQGNSA. This CDR3 contains 15 residues. Between the trimmed V and J ends, which lost 1 base and 4 bases, there was a span of 12 bases.

This clonotype was recorded a few times. The chain recombines TRBV7-9 with TRBJ2-5, with TRBD1 matching 7 bases. This CDR3 has 17 amino acids. Per the germline V gene, CDR1 is SEHNR and CDR2 is FQNEAQ (reference sequence). V shed 3 bases and J 7 bases; nucleotides not matched to a gene: 17. CDR3: CASSFGPGTGDPLTQYF. The CDR3 coding sequence is TGTGCCAGCAGCTTCGGCCCTGGTACAGGGGATCCTCTGACCCAGTACTTC.

This clonotype was detected a few times. V is TRBV12-5 and J is TRBJ2-7; D tentatively reads TRBD1 or TRBD2 (5 bases each). V was clipped by 3 bases and J by 2 bases, with 8 bases between them. This CDR3 comprises 13 residues. Germline loops: CDR1 LGHNT, CDR2 FRNRAP. CDR3 in DNA: TGTGCTAGTGGTTTTGGGGGAGCCTACGAGCAGTACTTC. Its protein product is CASGFGGAYEQYF.

The J gene is TRBJ2-1, the V gene TRBV5-6, with D hard to call. This CDR3 is 9 amino acids long. The V end lost 10 bases, the J end lost 7 bases, and 6 bases lay between the germline ends. Germline V CDR1 and CDR2: SGHDT, YYEEEE. The CDR3 DNA is TGTGCCGGTAGGAATGAGCAGTTCTTC. Amino acids: CAGRNEQFF.

This clonotype was recorded at least ten times. The genes are TRBV10-3 and TRBJ2-5; 7 nucleotides line up with TRBD1. CDR3 size: 13 residues. Germline values: CDR1 ENHRY, CDR2 SYGVKD. V was pared by 6 bases and J by 2 bases, with 3 bases of the junction left unmatched. CDR3 nucleotides: TGTGCCATCAGGGGGACAGAGCAAGAGACCCAGTACTTC. Amino acids: CAIRGTEQETQYF.